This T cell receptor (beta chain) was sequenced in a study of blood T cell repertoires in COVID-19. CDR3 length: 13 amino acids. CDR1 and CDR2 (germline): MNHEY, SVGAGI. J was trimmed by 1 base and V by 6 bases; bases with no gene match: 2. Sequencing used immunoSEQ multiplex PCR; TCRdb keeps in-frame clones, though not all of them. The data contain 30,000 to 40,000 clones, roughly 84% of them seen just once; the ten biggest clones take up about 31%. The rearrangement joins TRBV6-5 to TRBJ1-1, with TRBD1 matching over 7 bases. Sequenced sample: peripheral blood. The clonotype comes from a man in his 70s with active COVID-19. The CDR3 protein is CASRGQKNTEAFF. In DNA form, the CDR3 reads TGTGCCAGCAGGGGACAGAAGAACACTGAAGCTTTCTTT.